This passage covers 30 T cell receptor beta chains from one sample sequenced in a study of blood T cell repertoires in COVID-19. This table comes from immunoSEQ multiplex PCR, and its TCRdb copy is limited to in-frame clones, with some not included. This table has around 200,000 clones, around nine tenths appearing once. Sequenced material: peripheral blood. All receptors derive from a man in his forties or fifties with acute or convalescent COVID-19.

This chain connects TRBV6-6 to TRBJ1-1; D possibly corresponds to TRBD1 (5 bases). Trimming shortened V by 5 bases and J by 7 bases, and 8 bases separated the two germline ends. Germline CDR1 reads MNHNY; CDR2 reads SVGAGI (reference sequence). The CDR3 is 11 residues long. CDR3 sequence (DNA): TGTGCCAGCAGTAACAGGTTTGAAGCTTTCTTT. Encoded protein: CASSNRFEAFF.

J is TRBJ1-2 and V is TRBV5-5, with D possibly matching TRBD1 (6 bases). Germline CDR1 and CDR2: SGHKS and YYEKEE (reference sequence). V lost 2 bases and J lost 7, with 21 bases in between. This CDR3 spans 16 amino acids. The CDR3 DNA reads TGTGCCAGCAGCTTTTCTCTGGGGGCGAGAGGGGGTGGCTACACCTTC. Protein product: CASSFSLGARGGGYTF.

The gene calls are TRBV2 and TRBJ1-5, with 8 positions matching TRBD1. Germline V gene data show CDR1 as SNHLY and CDR2 as FYNNEI. Losses at the gene ends were 4 bases for V and 5 bases for J; bases not matched to a gene: 7. This CDR3 has 15 amino acids. The CDR3 loop reads CASSGTGWRDQPQHF. DNA for the CDR3: TGTGCCAGCAGTGGGACAGGGTGGAGGGATCAGCCCCAGCATTTT.

This clone came up a few times. The chain links TRBV27 to TRBJ1-6; D is undetermined. V lost 3 bases and J lost 8, with 11 bases in between. CDR1 and CDR2 (germline): MNHEY, SMNVEV (reference sequence). The CDR3 is made up of 14 amino acids. In nucleotides, the CDR3 is TGTGCCAGCAGTTTCCAGGCTTACTATTCACCCCTCCACTTT. Its translation: CASSFQAYYSPLHF.

The rearrangement links TRBV9 to TRBJ2-1, with 7 bases matching TRBD1. CDR1 is SGDLS, CDR2 YYNGEE, per germline. The CDR3 sequence is 15 residues long. V dropped 3 bases and J dropped 3; count of bases not matched to a gene: 6. The CDR3 DNA reads as TGTGCCAGCAGCGGACAGGGAAAGGTCTACAATGAGCAGTTCTTC. This translates into CASSGQGKVYNEQFF.

The chain employs TRBV18 and TRBJ2-7; no reliable D call. Germline loops: CDR1 KGHSH, CDR2 LQKENI. The germline V and J ends were trimmed by 3 bases and 2 bases, with 8 bases remaining between them. The CDR3 spans 13 residues. The CDR3 protein is CASSPTSPYEQYF. DNA for the CDR3: TGTGCCAGCTCACCGACATCCCCCTACGAGCAGTACTTC.

The chain has TRBV2 and TRBJ2-7; tentative D call: TRBD1 (6 bases). CDR3 size: 16 residues. Germline V lookup: CDR1 SNHLY, CDR2 FYNNEI. V lost 4 bases and J 0 bases, leaving 16 bases between the germline ends. The CDR3 region has the DNA TGTGCCAGCAGTGTATTACCTACAGGGAGCTCCTACGAGCAGTACTTC. This codes for CASSVLPTGSSYEQYF.

This rearrangement joins TRBV6-5 to TRBJ2-3; TRBD2 aligns across 7 bases. The V segment lost 7 bases and the J segment 0 bases; nucleotides outside the gene matches: 7. The CDR3 loop spans 15 amino acids. Germline V CDR1 and CDR2: MNHEY, SVGAGI. CDR3 protein: CASTQAGSSTDTQYF. Here the CDR3 DNA reads TGTGCCAGCACCCAAGCGGGGAGTAGCACAGATACGCAGTATTTT.

The CDR3 region is CASSFELAGGNRETQYF. CDR3 DNA: TGCGCCAGCAGCTTCGAACTAGCGGGGGGGAATAGAGAGACCCAGTACTTC. The chain carries TRBV4-1 and TRBJ2-5; 13 bases align to TRBD2. J was trimmed by 4 bases and V by 5 bases; bases with no gene match: 10. Germline CDR1 MGHRA, CDR2 YSYEKL. The CDR3 is 17 residues long.

This clone occurred once. The CDR3 here is CSVADRYEQYF. In DNA, the CDR3 is TGCAGCGTCGCCGACAGGTACGAGCAGTACTTC. The gene calls are TRBV29-1 and TRBJ2-7, with D possibly TRBD1 on 6 matching bases. Germline CDR1 and CDR2: SQVTM and ANQGSEA. V lost 6 bases, J lost 4 bases, and 10 bases lay in between. CDR3 size: 11 residues.

The chain recombines TRBV5-4 with TRBJ1-2; D is unresolved. Germline values: CDR1 SGHNT, CDR2 YYREEE (reference sequence). Trimming took 0 bases from V and 2 from J, leaving 5 bases between them. This CDR3 spans 13 amino acids. The CDR3 is CASSLDENYGYTF. The CDR3 DNA reads TGTGCCAGCAGCTTGGACGAGAACTATGGCTACACCTTC.

This chain joins TRBV18 and TRBJ2-1, with D possibly matching TRBD2 (5 bases). Germline V gives CDR1 KGHSH, CDR2 LQKENI. CDR3 length: 12 amino acids. Trimming removed 3 bases from V and 8 bases from J, with 8 bases in between. The CDR3 is CASSPERHEQFF. The CDR3 DNA reads TGTGCCAGCTCACCGGAGCGGCATGAGCAGTTCTTC.

This clone occurred once. The V gene is TRBV18, the J gene TRBJ1-1; a possible D gene is TRBD1 (5 bases). There are 15 residues in the CDR3. Trimming stripped 3 bases from V and 2 bases from J, with 13 bases between. Germline V lookup: CDR1 KGHSH, CDR2 LQKENI. CDR3: CASSPDQGFNTEAFF. DNA for the CDR3: TGTGCCAGCTCACCGGACCAGGGCTTTAACACTGAAGCTTTCTTT.

The chain uses TRBV9 and TRBJ1-1; a possible D gene is TRBD1 (6 bases). Per the germline V gene, CDR1 is SGDLS and CDR2 is YYNGEE. The CDR3 extends over 14 amino acids. Trimming took off 4 bases at V and 1 base at J, with 11 bases between the two ends. This CDR3 reads CASSRDTTNTEAFF. DNA for the CDR3: TGTGCCAGCAGCCGGGACACCACGAACACTGAAGCTTTCTTT. The variable domain in full, with the rest retrieved from reference TRBV9 and TRBJ1-1, is DSGVTQTPKHLITATGQRVTLRCSPRSGDLSVYWYQQSLDQGLQFLIQYYNGEERAKGNILERFSAQQFPDLHSELNLSSLELGDSALYFCASSRDTTNTEAFFGQGTRLTVV.

The rearrangement uses TRBV30 and TRBJ2-7; possible D gene TRBD1, 5 bases. This CDR3 contains 13 residues. V shed 0 bases and J shed 3 bases, with 9 bases lying between them. Germline V gives CDR1 GTSNPN, CDR2 SVGIG (reference sequence). Written as DNA, the CDR3 is TGTGCCTGGAGTGTTGGGGCGATCTACGAGCAGTACTTC. Translated: CAWSVGAIYEQYF.

The rearrangement uses TRBV2 and TRBJ1-1; D remains ambiguous. V lost 2 bases, J lost 1 base, and 5 bases lay in between. The CDR3 has 13 residues. Per the germline V gene, CDR1 is SNHLY and CDR2 is FYNNEI. The CDR3 protein is CASSETGNTEAFF. The CDR3 DNA is TGTGCCAGCAGTGAAACGGGGAACACTGAAGCTTTCTTT.

J is TRBJ1-4 and V is TRBV25-1, with unresolved D. The V gene's germline CDR1 is MGHDK and CDR2 SYGVNS. V shed 4 bases and J shed 5 bases, with 14 bases lying between them. The CDR3 length is 15 residues. In DNA, the CDR3 is TGTGCCAGCAGTGGGCCGGGATCCCAGAATGAAAAACTGTTTTTT. Residues: CASSGPGSQNEKLFF.

This clone was seen more than once but under ten times. This chain links TRBV19 with TRBJ2-3, with 14 bases aligning to TRBD2. Germline values: CDR1 LNHDA, CDR2 SQIVND (reference sequence). V shed 3 bases and J 4 bases; nucleotides not matched to a gene: 0. This CDR3 is built from 15 residues. The CDR3 DNA sequence: TGTGCCAGTAGTATGGGACTAGCGGGGGCAGATACGCAGTATTTT. Its translation is CASSMGLAGADTQYF.

The chain combines TRBV6-1 with TRBJ1-5; 9 positions agree with TRBD1. Germline CDR1 and CDR2: MNHNS and SASEGT. The CDR3 spans 17 residues. Germline trimming cut 3 bases from V and 4 bases from J; bases unmatched to any gene: 10. The CDR3 loop is CASSESLGGTGNQPQHF. The CDR3 nucleotides read TGTGCCAGCAGTGAGAGCTTAGGGGGGACAGGGAATCAGCCCCAGCATTTT.

This chain links TRBV9 with TRBJ1-2, with D possibly matching TRBD1 (5 bases). The V end was cut by 4 bases, the J end by 1 base, with 14 bases between. The CDR3 has 15 residues. Germline CDR1 reads SGDLS; CDR2 reads YYNGEE. CDR3 loop: CASSSETALNYGYTF. CDR3 nucleotides: TGTGCCAGCAGCTCAGAGACAGCCCTTAACTATGGCTACACCTTC.

This clone occurred a few times. The chain uses TRBV27 and TRBJ1-5; 8 positions agree with TRBD1. CDR3 length: 14 amino acids. The trim removed 5 bases at V and 5 bases at J, leaving 5 bases unmatched. Germline CDR1 and CDR2: MNHEY and SMNVEV (reference sequence). CDR3 nucleotide sequence: TGTGCCAGCAGTCTCGGACAGGGCTATCAGCCCCAGCATTTT. It translates to CASSLGQGYQPQHF.

CDR3 sequence (DNA): TGCGCCAGCAGCCAGGGACAGGGCATGGGTACCATATATTTT. Translation gives CASSQGQGMGTIYF. The chain is built from TRBV5-1 and TRBJ1-3; TRBD1 matches at 9 bases. The CDR3 is made up of 14 amino acids. In germline, CDR1 is SGHRS, CDR2 YFSETQ. Trimming at V came to 4 bases and at J to 10 bases, leaving 9 bases not matched to a gene. Variable domain in full (rest from reference TRBV5-1 and TRBJ1-3): KAGVTQTPRYLIKTRGQQVTLSCSPISGHRSVSWYQQTPGQGLQFLFEYFSETQRNKGNFPGRFSGRQFSNSRSEMNVSTLELGDSALYLCASSQGQGMGTIYFGEGSWLTVV.

The chain uses TRBV7-8 and TRBJ2-1, with 8 nucleotides matching TRBD1. J gave up 0 bases and V 8 bases, and 6 bases lay outside the gene matches. This CDR3 region has 15 residues. Germline loops: CDR1 SGHVS, CDR2 FQNEAQ. The CDR3 nucleotides are TGTGCCAGCCAGGAGGGACAGGTCTCCTACAATGAGCAGTTCTTC. Residues: CASQEGQVSYNEQFF.

The CDR3, as DNA: TGTGCCAGCAGCCCTGAGTTTACTGAAGCTTTCTTT. Its protein is CASSPEFTEAFF. The chain links TRBV28 to TRBJ1-1, with D uncertain. Trimming left V 6 bases short and J 5 bases short, with 10 bases between. Germline CDR1 is MDHEN and CDR2 is SYDVKM. CDR3 length: 12 amino acids. Variable domain in full (rest from reference TRBV28 and TRBJ1-1): DVKVTQSSRYLVKRTGEKVFLECVQDMDHENMFWYRQDPGLGLRLIYFSYDVKMKEKGDIPEGYSVSREKKERFSLILESASTNQTSMYLCASSPEFTEAFFGQGTRLTVV.

The V gene is TRBV5-1, the J gene TRBJ2-5; the D gene is possibly TRBD1 (7 bases). The CDR3 loop spans 15 amino acids. Germline V gene lookup returns CDR1 SGHRS and CDR2 YFSETQ. V lost 0 bases and J lost 4, with 13 bases in between. The DNA for the CDR3 is TGCGCCAGCAGCTTGGGACAGGGAGGAGGAGAGACCCAGTACTTC. This codes for CASSLGQGGGETQYF.

The gene calls are TRBV5-1 and TRBJ1-4; 9 bases fit TRBD1. V lost 4 bases, J lost 8 bases, and 6 bases stayed unmatched. CDR1 SGHRS and CDR2 YFSETQ come from the germline V gene. The CDR3 runs to 14 residues. As DNA, the CDR3 is TGCGCCAGCAGCCTTGGGACAGGGAACGAAAAACTGTTTTTT. Translating it yields CASSLGTGNEKLFF. The variable domain in full, with the rest retrieved from reference TRBV5-1 and TRBJ1-4, is KAGVTQTPRYLIKTRGQQVTLSCSPISGHRSVSWYQQTPGQGLQFLFEYFSETQRNKGNFPGRFSGRQFSNSRSEMNVSTLELGDSALYLCASSLGTGNEKLFFGSGTQLSVL.

The chain combines TRBV5-1 with TRBJ1-6, with D hard to call. The length of the CDR3 is 15 residues. The V gene's germline CDR1 is SGHRS and CDR2 YFSETQ. Between the trimmed V and J ends, which lost 0 bases and 3 bases, there was a span of 7 bases. CDR3 in DNA: TGCGCCAGCAGCTTGGGGGCAGGCTATAATTCACCCCTCCACTTT. It codes for CASSLGAGYNSPLHF.

J is TRBJ2-5 and V is TRBV5-6, with 10 bases identical to TRBD1. The CDR3 consists of 16 residues. The V gene's germline CDR1 is SGHDT and CDR2 YYEEEE. The J segment lost 4 bases and the V segment lost 0 bases, leaving 6 bases of the junction unmatched. The CDR3 DNA is TGTGCCAGCAGCTTGGACAGGACAGGGGGACGAGAGACCCAGTACTTC. Protein sequence: CASSLDRTGGRETQYF.

The chain has TRBV15 and TRBJ2-3, with 10 bases fitting TRBD1. Germline loops: CDR1 LNHNV, CDR2 YYDKDF (reference sequence). V lost 3 bases to trimming and J lost 2 bases; unmatched junction nucleotides: 5. The CDR3 has 16 amino acids. CDR3 sequence reads: CATSSGDRGHTDTQYF. CDR3 nucleotides: TGTGCCACCAGCAGTGGGGACAGGGGCCACACAGATACGCAGTATTTT.

The rearrangement joins TRBV6-5 to TRBJ1-5, with unresolved D. The CDR3 contains 16 residues. V lost 0 bases and J 4 bases, leaving 13 bases between the germline ends. Looked up from germline, CDR1 is MNHEY and CDR2 is SVGAGI. CDR3 sequence (DNA): TGTGCCAGCAGTTACTCATCAGGCGGGATTAATCAGCCCCAGCATTTT. Its protein product is CASSYSSGGINQPQHF.